These 8 T cell receptor beta chains were all obtained from the same sample, sequenced in a study of T cell clonality in common variable immunodeficiency. Sequencing was performed with immunoSEQ multiplex PCR; in TCRdb, only in-frame clones are kept and a portion is missing. Recorded here are 20,000 to 25,000 clones, none singletons. The antigens for these receptors are not known. Study conclusions and caveats: Fewer deletions and N-nucleotide insertions were reportedly seen in common variable immunodeficiency TCR beta sequences.

The specimen sequenced was peripheral blood mononuclear cells. Receptor source: a human donor with common variable immunodeficiency.

This clone was recorded at least ten times. The read ends 3 residues early relative to the CDR3; the germline J gene fills the gap. This rearrangement joins TRBV7-3 to TRBJ1-2, with D possibly matching TRBD1 (5 bases). Germline V lookup: CDR1 SGHTA, CDR2 FQGTGA. The CDR3 extends over 13 amino acids. CDR3 sequence: CASSPPREGGYTF. The DNA read from the CDR3 is TGTGCCAGCAGCCCGCCCAGGGAGGGCGGC.

This clone has a count of ten or more. The read finishes 3 residues shy of the CDR3 end, and the germline J gene is used to complete it. The chain links TRBV30 to TRBJ2-1; 8 bases align to TRBD2. Germline V gene sequence: CDR1 GTSNPN, CDR2 SVGIG (reference sequence). J lost 0 bases, V lost 2 bases, and 9 bases had no gene match. The CDR3 runs to 17 residues. The DNA read from the CDR3 is TGTGCCTGGAGTTCGAAATCCGGACTAGCCTCCTACAATGAG. Its translation: CAWSSKSGLASYNE. The full CDR3 is CAWSSKSGLASYNEQFF.

In this sample, this clone turned up many times. Read coverage stops 3 residues before the CDR3 terminus; the germline J gene supplies the remainder. This rearrangement joins TRBV5-4 to TRBJ1-4; D perhaps matches TRBD1 (5 bases). The V gene lost 4 bases and the J gene lost 3 bases, with 13 bases spanning the gap. CDR3 length equals 15 residues. The germline CDR1 and CDR2 sequences are SGHNT and YYREEE (reference sequence). The CDR3 sequence: CASSREVGANEKLFF. The part of the CDR3 DNA that was read is TGTGCCAGCAGCAGGGAGGTAGGGGCTAATGAAAAA.

This clone has at least ten counts. The read gets to within 3 residues of the CDR3 end, and the germline J gene fills in the rest. The V gene is TRBV6-4, the J gene TRBJ2-4, with 8 bases lining up with TRBD1. The trim removed 5 bases at V and 7 bases at J, leaving 1 base unmatched. The CDR3 totals 12 residues. Germline V gene lookup returns CDR1 MRHNA and CDR2 SNTAGT. Partial CDR3 DNA: TGTGCCAGCAGTAGACAGGGGAACATT. Translating it yields CASSRQGNI. The complete CDR3 sequence is CASSRQGNIQYF.

This clone was seen at least ten times. The read finishes 3 residues shy of the CDR3 end, and the germline J gene is used to complete it. This sequence joins TRBV4-1 and TRBJ1-2, with D possibly TRBD1 on 6 matching bases. This CDR3 spans 14 amino acids. Germline loops: CDR1 MGHRA, CDR2 YSYEKL. V was cut by 4 bases and J by 3 bases, with 12 bases left in between. The covered CDR3 bases are TGCGCCAGCAGCCGCGGATCAGGGGACTATGGC. This sequence encodes CASSRGSGDYG. The full-length CDR3 reads as CASSRGSGDYGYTF.

This clone was seen many times. The read halts 3 residues ahead of the CDR3 end, with the missing end drawn from the germline J gene. The chain combines TRBV7-9 with TRBJ1-2; D may be TRBD1 (6 bases). Germline V CDR1 and CDR2: SEHNR, FQNEAQ (reference sequence). The CDR3 totals 15 residues. V shed 4 bases and J shed 3 bases, with 15 bases lying between them. CDR3 bases read: TGTGCCAGCAGCTCCGGCGACAGGCCCCACTATGGC. Protein: CASSSGDRPHYG. The whole CDR3 region reads CASSSGDRPHYGYTF.

This clone was seen ten or more times. The read comes to an end 3 residues before the CDR3 does, leaving the germline J gene to fill in the end. The chain has TRBV7-2 and TRBJ2-3; the match to TRBD2 covers 7 bases. V lost 7 bases and J lost 4; bases outside the gene matches: 8. Germline V lookup: CDR1 SGHTA, CDR2 FQGNSA. This CDR3 has 14 residues. CDR3 protein: CASTTPGGADTQYF. CDR3 DNA (partial): TGTGCCAGCACCACACCGGGGGGTGCAGATACG.

This clone was detected many times. The read terminates 3 residues before the CDR3 end, so the remaining end is supplied by the germline J gene. The J gene is TRBJ1-5, the V gene TRBV2, with a weak D call TRBD1 (6 bases). Germline V gives CDR1 SNHLY, CDR2 FYNNEI. V lost 11 bases to trimming and J lost 3 bases, with 17 bases between them. This CDR3 has 14 residues. The part of the CDR3 DNA that was read is TGTGCCTCACACCGGGACATTATCAATCAGCCC. It encodes CASHRDIINQP. The whole CDR3 protein reads CASHRDIINQPQHF.